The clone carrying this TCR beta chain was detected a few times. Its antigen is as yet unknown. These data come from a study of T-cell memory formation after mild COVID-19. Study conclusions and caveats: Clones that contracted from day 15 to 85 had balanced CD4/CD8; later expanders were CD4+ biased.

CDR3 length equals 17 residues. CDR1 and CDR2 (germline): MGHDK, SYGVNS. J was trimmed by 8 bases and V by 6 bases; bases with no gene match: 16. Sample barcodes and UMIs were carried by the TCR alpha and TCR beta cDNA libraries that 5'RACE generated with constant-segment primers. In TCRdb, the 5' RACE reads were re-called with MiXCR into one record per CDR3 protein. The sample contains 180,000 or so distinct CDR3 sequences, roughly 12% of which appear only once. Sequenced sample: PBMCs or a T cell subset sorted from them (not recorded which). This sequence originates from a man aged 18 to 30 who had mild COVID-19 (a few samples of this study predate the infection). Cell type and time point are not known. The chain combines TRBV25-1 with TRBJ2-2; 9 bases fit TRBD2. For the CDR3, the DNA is TGTGCCAGCAGCGGTGGGCAGCCGGGACTAGCTAGGGGGGAGCTGTTTTTT. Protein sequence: CASSGGQPGLARGELFF.